Listed below are T cell receptor beta chains from one sample, sequenced in a study of long-term antiretroviral therapy in people with HIV. Here immunoSEQ multiplex PCR was the method, and the copy in TCRdb shows in-frame clones only, minus some. There are 25,000 to 35,000 clones in the sample; around 80% occur only once, and less than 9.5% lies in the top ten. The sample was unsorted PBMCs, taken 3.1 years after starting antiretroviral therapy. The receptors come from a woman aged 45-59 years with HIV. The CDR3 runs from the conserved cysteine through the conserved F or W. A D gene is named only where the DNA matches it firmly. Clone size is not always given. Where it is, it says once, few, many or a class for expanded clones.

CDR3 DNA: TGTGCCAGCTCACCACTAGCCGATTCACCCCTCCACTTT
CDR3 protein: CASSPLADSPLHF
clone size: .
J gene: TRBJ1-6
V gene: TRBV18
D gene: .

CDR3 DNA: TGCGCCAGCAGCCCCCTCGCCAGGGGTGACTATGGCTACACCTTC
CDR3 protein: CASSPLARGDYGYTF
clone size: .
J gene: TRBJ1-2
V gene: TRBV5-1
D gene: .

CDR3 DNA: TGTGCCAGCAGCGTAATAGGGACTGAAGCTTTCTTT
CDR3 protein: CASSVIGTEAFF
clone size: .
J gene: TRBJ1-1
V gene: TRBV9
D gene: .

CDR3 DNA: TGTGCCAGCAGCCCCCTCGGGACAGGACAAGAGACCCAGTACTTC
CDR3 protein: CASSPLGTGQETQYF
clone size: .
J gene: TRBJ2-5
V gene: TRBV6-6
D gene: TRBD1

CDR3 DNA: TGCGCCAGCAGCTTCAATGACAGGGGGCGCACAGATACGCAGTATTTT
CDR3 protein: CASSFNDRGRTDTQYF
clone size: .
J gene: TRBJ2-3
V gene: TRBV5-1
D gene: TRBD1

CDR3 DNA: TGTGCCAGCCGCCTTGGGGGGAGAGAGACCCAGTACTTC
CDR3 protein: CASRLGGRETQYF
clone size: .
J gene: TRBJ2-5
V gene: TRBV27
D gene: .

CDR3 DNA: TGTGCCAGCAGCTTCCCTGGGGCCAACGTCCTGACTTTC
CDR3 protein: CASSFPGANVLTF
clone size: few
J gene: TRBJ2-6
V gene: TRBV7-9
D gene: .

CDR3 DNA: TGTGCCAGCGGGGTAAACACTGAAGCTTTCTTT
CDR3 protein: CASGVNTEAFF
clone size: .
J gene: TRBJ1-1
V gene: TRBV5-6
D gene: .

CDR3 DNA: TGTGCCAGCAGCTCCCCTGGGGGGGCGACAGATACGCAGTATTTT
CDR3 protein: CASSSPGGATDTQYF
clone size: .
J gene: TRBJ2-3
V gene: TRBV7-3
D gene: .

CDR3 DNA: TGTGCCAGCAGATCCCGGGACAGGGGAACGGAGACCCAGTACTTC
CDR3 protein: CASRSRDRGTETQYF
clone size: .
J gene: TRBJ2-5
V gene: TRBV2
D gene: TRBD1

CDR3 DNA: TGTGCCAGCAGGGGGACTAGCGGGGATCCGGGGCAGTTCTTC
CDR3 protein: CASRGTSGDPGQFF
clone size: .
J gene: TRBJ2-1
V gene: TRBV6-1
D gene: TRBD2

CDR3 DNA: TGCGCCAGCAGCCTATTTACATCACAGGCTGGGGCCAACGTCCTGACTTTC
CDR3 protein: CASSLFTSQAGANVLTF
clone size: .
J gene: TRBJ2-6
V gene: TRBV5-1
D gene: .

CDR3 DNA: TGTGCCAGCAGCCAAACCGCAGCGAACACTGAAGCTTTCTTT
CDR3 protein: CASSQTAANTEAFF
clone size: .
J gene: TRBJ1-1
V gene: TRBV27
D gene: .

CDR3 DNA: TGCGCCAGCAGCCAAGAGGTCGGGGGTTACACAGATACGCAGTATTTT
CDR3 protein: CASSQEVGGYTDTQYF
clone size: .
J gene: TRBJ2-3
V gene: TRBV4-1
D gene: .

CDR3 DNA: TGTGCCAGCAGCCCGCTAGGACAGCTGAACACTGAAGCTTTCTTT
CDR3 protein: CASSPLGQLNTEAFF
clone size: .
J gene: TRBJ1-1
V gene: TRBV5-6
D gene: .

CDR3 DNA: TGTGCCAGCAGTCCCACGGGAGGCTACACCTTC
CDR3 protein: CASSPTGGYTF
clone size: .
J gene: TRBJ1-2
V gene: TRBV28
D gene: .

CDR3 DNA: TGTGCCAGCAGCTTATCCGGGGGGGATGCTGAGACCCAGTACTTC
CDR3 protein: CASSLSGGDAETQYF
clone size: few
J gene: TRBJ2-5
V gene: TRBV7-9
D gene: TRBD2